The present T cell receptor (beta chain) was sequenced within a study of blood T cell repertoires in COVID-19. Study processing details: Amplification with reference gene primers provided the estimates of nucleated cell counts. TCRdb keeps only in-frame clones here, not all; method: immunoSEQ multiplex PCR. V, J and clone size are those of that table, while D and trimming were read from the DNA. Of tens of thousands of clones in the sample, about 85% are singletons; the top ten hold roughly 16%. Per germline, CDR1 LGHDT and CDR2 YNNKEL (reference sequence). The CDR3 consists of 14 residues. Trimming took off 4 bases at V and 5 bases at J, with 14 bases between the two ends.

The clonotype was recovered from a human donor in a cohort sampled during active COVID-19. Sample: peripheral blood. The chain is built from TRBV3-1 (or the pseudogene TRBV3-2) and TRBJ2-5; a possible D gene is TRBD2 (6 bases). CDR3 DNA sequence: TGTGCCAGCAGCCTACCCTCGGGGGTGGAGACCCAGTACTTC. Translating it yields CASSLPSGVETQYF.